The 27 T cell receptor beta chains below come from one sample, sequenced in a study of beta chain features in type 1 diabetes. The sequenced template was cDNA made from the entire isolated RNA. Libraries were prepared by immunoSEQ multiplex PCR; TCRdb keeps only in-frame clonotypes and omits some of them. The table has over 350,000 clones, around 15% seen once. Sequenced material: naive CD4+ T cells from blood. The receptors derive from a woman under 30 in good health.

This rearrangement joins TRBV30 to TRBJ1-4, with a weak D call TRBD1 (6 bases). This CDR3 is built from 13 residues. Germline CDR1 and CDR2: GTSNPN and SVGIG (reference sequence). The V gene lost 6 bases and the J gene lost 8 bases, with 16 bases spanning the gap. This CDR3 reads CACMTGVGEKLFF. CDR3 DNA: TGTGCCTGTATGACAGGTGTTGGGGAAAAACTGTTTTTT.

The rearrangement links TRBV5-1 to TRBJ2-7; a possible D gene is TRBD1 (5 bases). This CDR3 comprises 15 residues. V lost 0 bases, J lost 5 bases, and 15 bases lay in between. Germline V lookup: CDR1 SGHRS, CDR2 YFSETQ. The CDR3 reads CASSLGSRAADEQYF. The CDR3 region has the DNA TGCGCCAGCAGCTTGGGGAGCAGGGCCGCCGACGAGCAGTACTTC.

This clone was detected a few times. The rearrangement joins TRBV4-2 to TRBJ2-7; 11 bases map to TRBD2. CDR3 size: 16 residues. With 0 bases clipped from V and 2 bases from J, the junction kept 3 bases outside the gene matches. Germline V lookup: CDR1 LGHNA, CDR2 YNFKEQ. The CDR3 reads CASSQDGTSGTYEQYF. The CDR3 region has the DNA TGTGCCAGCAGCCAAGATGGGACTAGCGGAACCTACGAGCAGTACTTC.

In its sample, this clone was seen a few times. This same CDR3 is encoded by further DNA sequences in the sample. V and J are TRBV5-1 and TRBJ2-1; 9 positions match TRBD1. The CDR3 runs 15 residues. In germline, CDR1 is SGHRS, CDR2 YFSETQ. J was trimmed by 1 base and V by 6 bases; bases with no gene match: 5. DNA of the CDR3: TGCGCCAGCACCCTAGGACAGGGGTCCTACAATGAGCAGTTCTTC. It is translated as CASTLGQGSYNEQFF.

This clone came up a few times. The V and J genes are TRBV7-8 and TRBJ2-1; D is possibly TRBD2 (6 bases). Germline CDR1 is SGHVS and CDR2 is FQNEAQ. Trimming took 2 bases from V and 6 from J, leaving 17 bases between them. This CDR3 comprises 16 residues. CDR3 bases: TGTGCCAGCAGCTTAAGCCGGGAGAGGAGAGTCAATGAGCAGTTCTTC. This codes for CASSLSRERRVNEQFF.

This clone has only a few counts. J is TRBJ2-3 and V is TRBV11-2; 8 nucleotides line up with TRBD2. This CDR3 is built from 14 residues. Germline-derived CDR1 and CDR2 are SGHAT and FQNNGV. V was pared by 5 bases and J by 2 bases, with 3 bases of the junction left unmatched. CDR3 sequence reads: CASSHSGTTDTQYF. Here the CDR3 DNA reads TGTGCCAGCAGCCATAGCGGGACCACAGATACGCAGTATTTT.

The CDR3, as DNA: TGTGCCAGCAGCTTAGGGAGTCCAGGGAGGAGCAATCAGCCCCAGCATTTT. Translated: CASSLGSPGRSNQPQHF. The J gene is TRBJ1-5, the V gene TRBV7-6; possible D gene TRBD1, 5 bases. This CDR3 is built from 17 residues. V was pared by 1 base and J by 1 base, with 14 bases between. Germline CDR1 is SGHVS and CDR2 is FNYEAQ.

The V call is TRBV11-3, the J call TRBJ2-3; possible D gene TRBD2, 5 bases. The V end was cut by 3 bases, the J end by 6 bases, with 16 bases between. CDR1 is SGHNT and CDR2 is YENEEA in the germline V gene. The CDR3 loop spans 15 amino acids. The CDR3 region is CASSFHGMEGDTQYF. The DNA for the CDR3 is TGTGCCAGCAGCTTTCACGGGATGGAAGGGGATACGCAGTATTTT.

J is TRBJ2-5 and V is TRBV30, with D possibly being TRBD1 (6 bases). V lost 0 bases to trimming and J lost 2 bases, with 13 bases between them. The CDR3 has 15 amino acids. Germline V gene data show CDR1 as GTSNPN and CDR2 as SVGIG (reference sequence). CDR3 sequence reads: CAWSVTGPAQETQYF. In nucleotides, the CDR3 is TGTGCCTGGAGTGTAACAGGGCCTGCGCAAGAGACCCAGTACTTC. The full variable domain, completed using reference TRBV30 and TRBJ2-5, is SQTIHQWPATLVQPVGSPLSLECTVEGTSNPNLYWYRQAAGRGLQLLFYSVGIGQISSEVPQNLSASRPQDRQFILSSKKLLLSDSGFYLCAWSVTGPAQETQYFGPGTRLLVL.

The CDR3 region is CASSRVDTSGNTIYF. The CDR3 nucleotides read TGTGCCAGCTCACGCGTAGACACATCTGGAAACACCATATATTTT. The chain joins TRBV18 to TRBJ1-3; no clear D gene. The CDR3 runs to 15 residues. CDR1 and CDR2 from the germline V gene are KGHSH and LQKENI. Trimming took off 4 bases at V and 1 base at J, with 11 bases between the two ends.

The rearrangement links TRBV4-2 to TRBJ2-3; TRBD2 is a possible D gene (6 bases). Per the germline V gene, CDR1 is LGHNA and CDR2 is YNFKEQ. This CDR3 region has 15 residues. Trimming stripped 3 bases from V and 3 bases from J, with 13 bases between. CDR3 loop: CASSQGTLETDTQYF. In DNA, the CDR3 is TGTGCCAGCAGCCAGGGGACTCTCGAAACAGATACGCAGTATTTT.

In this sample, this clone turned up a few times. The V and J genes are TRBV28 and TRBJ2-6; D is uncertain. From germline, CDR1 is MDHEN and CDR2 SYDVKM. The CDR3 length is 13 residues. Trimming stripped 7 bases from V and 1 base from J, with 5 bases between. CDR3 in amino acids: CASTVSGANVLTF. In DNA, the CDR3 is TGTGCCAGCACCGTATCTGGGGCCAACGTCCTGACTTTC.

The gene calls are TRBV4-3 and TRBJ1-4; 9 nucleotides line up with TRBD1. Germline V gene data show CDR1 as LGHNA and CDR2 as YSLEER. This CDR3 is built from 16 residues. V was pared by 5 bases and J by 8 bases, with 12 bases of the junction left unmatched. CDR3 nucleotide sequence: TGCGCCAGCAGCACTTACACCGGGACAGGGACGGAAAAACTGTTTTTT. Its translation is CASSTYTGTGTEKLFF.

The chain couples TRBV30 to TRBJ1-4, with D tentatively TRBD1 (6 bases). Trimming stripped 3 bases from V and 0 bases from J, with 8 bases between. CDR1 GTSNPN and CDR2 SVGIG come from the germline V gene (reference sequence). This CDR3 has 14 amino acids. For the CDR3, the DNA is TGTGCCTGGAGGGACAGACCAACTAATGAAAAACTGTTTTTT. Translation gives CAWRDRPTNEKLFF.

V and J are TRBV11-3 and TRBJ2-1, with D tentatively TRBD2 (6 bases). Trimming took off 2 bases at V and 5 bases at J, with 13 bases between the two ends. CDR1 and CDR2 (germline): SGHNT, YENEEA. The CDR3 is made up of 15 amino acids. CDR3 nucleotides: TGTGCCAGCAGCTTATCGGGAGTCGCTAACAATGAGCAGTTCTTC. Protein: CASSLSGVANNEQFF.

The V call is TRBV7-2, the J call TRBJ2-7, with 9 bases that match TRBD1. CDR1 is SGHTA and CDR2 is FQGNSA in the germline V gene. Trimming cost V 5 bases and J 6 bases; bases outside gene matches: 8. The CDR3 extends over 14 amino acids. CDR3 nucleotides: TGTGCCAGCAGCCCCGGGACAGGGAAGGGCGAGCAGTACTTC. As protein: CASSPGTGKGEQYF.

This clone was seen only a few times. The chain recombines TRBV5-4 with TRBJ2-1; 9 bases match TRBD2. The CDR3 contains 15 residues. The trim removed 5 bases at V and 1 base at J, leaving 4 bases unmatched. Germline-derived CDR1 and CDR2 are SGHNT and YYREEE (reference sequence). The CDR3 bases are TGTGCCAGCAGGTGGGCGGGAGGGTCCTACAATGAGCAGTTCTTC. Its protein is CASRWAGGSYNEQFF.

This clone was seen a handful of times. The chain employs TRBV5-1 and TRBJ2-2, with TRBD2 as a possible D gene (5 bases). This CDR3 has 18 amino acids. Between the trimmed V and J ends, which lost 0 bases and 8 bases, there was a span of 23 bases. Germline values: CDR1 SGHRS, CDR2 YFSETQ. CDR3 nucleotides: TGCGCCAGCAGCTTGGTTGGGCCCTACCCGGGGAAATCGGGGGAGCTGTTTTTT. Protein sequence: CASSLVGPYPGKSGELFF.

The rearrangement links TRBV9 to TRBJ2-3, with a weak D call TRBD2 (7 bases). V was trimmed by 1 base and J by 2 bases, leaving 14 bases between them. This CDR3 comprises 16 residues. The germline V gene has CDR1 SGDLS and CDR2 YYNGEE. The CDR3 is CASSVLEGGATDTQYF. The DNA of the CDR3 is TGTGCCAGCAGCGTATTGGAAGGGGGGGCCACAGATACGCAGTATTTT.

The rearrangement joins TRBV15 to TRBJ2-1; the D gene is possibly TRBD2 (6 bases). The CDR3 has 16 residues. The ends were cut back, 3 bases at V and 4 bases at J, with 16 bases in the middle. Germline CDR1 LNHNV, CDR2 YYDKDF (reference sequence). The CDR3 reads CATSRLYSGWYNEQFF. CDR3 coding DNA: TGTGCCACCAGCAGGTTGTATAGCGGATGGTACAATGAGCAGTTCTTC. Looking up the rest from reference TRBV15 and TRBJ2-1 gives the full variable domain: DAMVIQNPRYQVTQFGKPVTLSCSQTLNHNVMYWYQQKSSQAPKLLFHYYDKDFNNEADTPDNFQSRRPNTSFCFLDIRSPGLGDTAMYLCATSRLYSGWYNEQFFGPGTRLTVL.

The chain employs TRBV4-3 and TRBJ2-4; a possible D gene is TRBD1 (5 bases). This CDR3 is 19 amino acids long. V gave up 0 bases and J gave up 3 bases, with 21 bases separating them. The V gene's germline CDR1 is LGHNA and CDR2 YSLEER. The DNA of the CDR3 is TGCGCCAGCAGCCAAGATATCCAGGGCGCAAGTATCGGCAAAAACATTCAGTACTTC. This codes for CASSQDIQGASIGKNIQYF.

This clone was seen only a few times. The chain has TRBV15 and TRBJ1-2; no definite D call. V was trimmed by 5 bases and J by 7 bases, leaving 8 bases between them. CDR3 size: 11 residues. Germline CDR1 LNHNV, CDR2 YYDKDF (reference sequence). CDR3 residues: CATSSGVGYTF. The CDR3 DNA reads as TGTGCCACCAGCTCCGGGGTTGGCTACACCTTC.

This clone was detected only once. V and J are TRBV18 and TRBJ2-4, with 11 bases identical to TRBD2. V shed 1 base, J shed 5 bases, and the junction held 1 base outside the gene matches. CDR1 is KGHSH and CDR2 is LQKENI in the germline V gene. This CDR3 spans 15 amino acids. The CDR3 spells CASSPHSGRENIQYF. Here the CDR3 DNA reads TGTGCCAGCTCACCACATAGCGGGAGGGAAAACATTCAGTACTTC. The full variable domain, its missing parts supplied by reference TRBV18 and TRBJ2-4, is NAGVMQNPRHLVRRRGQEARLRCSPMKGHSHVYWYRQLPEEGLKFMVYLQKENIIDESGMPKERFSAEFPKEGPSILRIQQVVRGDSAAYFCASSPHSGRENIQYFGAGTRLSVL.

This clone was seen a few times. V usage is TRBV28 and J usage is TRBJ1-2; no reliable D call. The CDR3 totals 14 residues. V gave up 10 bases and J gave up 5 bases, with 20 bases separating them. Germline CDR1 and CDR2: MDHEN and SYDVKM. This chain's CDR3 is CAITSEGFVYGYTF. DNA for the CDR3: TGTGCCATCACGTCCGAGGGTTTTGTTTATGGCTACACCTTC.

J is TRBJ2-7 and V is TRBV2; D might be TRBD1 (5 bases). The germline CDR1 and CDR2 sequences are SNHLY and FYNNEI. The V and J ends lost 5 bases and 4 bases respectively, with 15 bases between them. The CDR3 runs to 14 residues. The CDR3 DNA reads TGTGCCAGCAGTATATCCCGGAGACAGTACGAGCAGTACTTC. This translates into CASSISRRQYEQYF.

This clone was detected a few times. The chain couples TRBV4-1 to TRBJ2-2; 11 bases fit TRBD2. Trimming at V came to 3 bases and at J to 6 bases, leaving 12 bases not matched to a gene. Germline V lookup: CDR1 MGHRA, CDR2 YSYEKL. This CDR3 has 18 residues. The CDR3 region is CASSHLTSGSSRAGELFF. The CDR3 DNA reads TGCGCCAGCAGCCACCTTACTAGCGGGAGTTCTAGGGCCGGGGAGCTGTTTTTT.

This clone came up a few times. The CDR3 sequence: CAWTPRGIEQFF. Here the CDR3 DNA reads TGTGCCTGGACTCCCAGGGGGATTGAGCAGTTCTTC. V usage is TRBV30 and J usage is TRBJ2-1; 7 nucleotides align to TRBD1. Trimming took 4 bases from V and 9 from J; bases not matched to a gene: 6. The CDR3 totals 12 residues. Per the germline V gene, CDR1 is GTSNPN and CDR2 is SVGIG (reference sequence).